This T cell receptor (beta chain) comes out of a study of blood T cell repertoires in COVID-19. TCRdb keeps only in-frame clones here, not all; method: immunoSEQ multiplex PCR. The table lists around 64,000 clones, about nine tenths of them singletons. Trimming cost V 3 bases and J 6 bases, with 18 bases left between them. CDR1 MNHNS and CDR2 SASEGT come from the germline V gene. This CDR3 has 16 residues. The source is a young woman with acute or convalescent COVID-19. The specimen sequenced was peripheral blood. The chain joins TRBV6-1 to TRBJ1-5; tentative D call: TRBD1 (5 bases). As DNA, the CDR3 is TGTGCCAGCAGTGACGCGGGACGGACGGTGGGTCAGCCCCAGCATTTT. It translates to CASSDAGRTVGQPQHF.